The source of this TCR beta chain is a study of HIV-infected patients and healthy controls. Reverse transcription used around 540 ng RNA and constant-region primers for alpha and beta. Alpha and beta chain libraries were made separately by chain-specific third strand synthesis with multiplexing indices. TCRdb fed the 5' RACE reads into MiXCR, producing one record per CDR3 protein. Counted here are some 15,000 distinct CDR3 sequences, about 7% occurring once; the ten biggest clones make up around 7.9%. This clonotype was recorded at least ten times. No antigen is known for it. V shed 9 bases and J shed 1 base, with 19 bases lying between them. CDR1 and CDR2 (germline): SGHKS, YYEKEE (reference sequence). CDR3 length equals 15 residues. Study observations and caveats: Unequal distinct sequence numbers between patients and controls complicated comparisons. In healthy controls, MAIT alpha CDR3s were common; in HIV+ repertoires, severely depleted. Significantly higher mean Gini indices appeared in HIV-infected repertoires, possibly reflecting oligoclonality.

All unsorted peripheral T cells were captured because whole blood was used without fractionation. This TCR was recovered from an adult in good health. Sequencing used blood. The rearrangement links TRBV5-5 to TRBJ1-1; D is unresolved. CDR3 loop: CATRSRPTRNTEAFF. The CDR3 DNA reads as TGTGCCACCCGCTCTCGACCCACCCGGAACACTGAAGCTTTCTTT.